The 19 T cell receptor beta chains listed next were all sequenced from one sample in a study of human T cells and chemical hapten exposure. Each CDR3 protein gets one entry after TCRdb re-called the RACE reads with MiXCR. The table lists tens of thousands of distinct CDR3 sequences, approximately 12% of them singletons. Time point noted: patch test 1, 2 weeks after DPC sensitization. Indicated treatment: therapeutic diphenylcyclopropenone sensitization with weekly scalp DPC. Sequenced here: whole blood, sampled in connection with sensitization to the hapten diphenylcyclopropenone (DPC). These receptors were obtained from a woman aged 55 to 70 with alopecia areata. Some clones in this sample may be carry-over from other donors' samples.

Ten or more counts support this clonotype. The chain employs TRBV7-3 and TRBJ2-5; unclear D gene. V shed 5 bases and J shed 4 bases, with 17 bases lying between them. CDR1 is SGHTA, CDR2 FQGTGA, per germline. The CDR3 spans 15 residues. CDR3 in DNA: TGTGCCAGCAGCCCAGGACGGTCCTCGGGAGAGACCCAGTACTTC. Protein product: CASSPGRSSGETQYF.

This clonotype came up many times. V is TRBV5-1 and J is TRBJ1-5, with TRBD1 as a possible D gene (5 bases). The CDR3 length is 15 residues. Germline V CDR1 and CDR2: SGHRS, YFSETQ. Trimming took off 0 bases at V and 0 bases at J, with 7 bases between the two ends. CDR3 in amino acids: CASSLGDYSNQPQHF. DNA of the CDR3: TGCGCCAGCAGCTTGGGGGACTATAGCAATCAGCCCCAGCATTTT.

The chain recombines TRBV11-2 with TRBJ2-3; a possible D gene is TRBD2 (7 bases). The germline V gene encodes CDR1 SGHAT and CDR2 FQNNGV. CDR3 length equals 15 residues. Between the trimmed V and J ends, which lost 7 bases and 0 bases, there was a span of 14 bases. The CDR3 is CASNLRGGSTDTQYF. CDR3 coding DNA: TGTGCCAGCAACCTTAGGGGGGGAAGCACAGATACGCAGTATTTT. Complete variable domain (other parts from reference TRBV11-2 and TRBJ2-3): EAGVAQSPRYKIIEKRQSVAFWCNPISGHATLYWYQQILGQGPKLLIQFQNNGVVDDSQLPKDRFSAERLKGVDSTLKIQPAKLEDSAVYLCASNLRGGSTDTQYFGPGTRLTVL.

This clonotype was seen ten or more times. The chain links TRBV12-3 or TRBV12-4 to TRBJ2-6; TRBD1 might be the D (6 bases). V was trimmed by 5 bases and J by 0 bases, leaving 11 bases between them. The CDR3 loop spans 16 amino acids. The CDR3 here is CASSPGTNSGANVLTF. The CDR3 nucleotides are TGTGCCAGCAGTCCTGGGACAAACTCTGGGGCCAACGTCCTGACTTTC.

There are a few counts of this clonotype. The rearrangement uses TRBV21-1 and TRBJ1-1. TRBV21-1 is a documented pseudogene. This CDR3 is built from 11 residues. CDR3 in amino acids: CASPPNTEAFF. DNA for the CDR3: TGTGCCAGCCCTCCGAACACTGAAGCTTTCTTT.

The table lists this clonotype with a few counts. The rearrangement links TRBV10-2 to TRBJ2-2, with D maybe TRBD1 (6 bases). The V and J ends lost 4 bases and 3 bases respectively, with 9 bases between them. The CDR3 length is 14 residues. Germline V gene data show CDR1 as WSHSY and CDR2 as SAAADI. CDR3 coding DNA: TGCGCCAGCAGTGTGGGGACACACACCGGGGAGCTGTTTTTT. Translated: CASSVGTHTGELFF.

This clonotype has a handful of counts. The V and J genes are TRBV5-1 and TRBJ1-4; D unclear. The CDR3 covers 14 residues. CDR1 SGHRS and CDR2 YFSETQ come from the germline V gene. Trimming removed 6 bases from V and 8 bases from J, with 17 bases in between. Here the CDR3 DNA reads TGCGCCAGCAACACGGGGAGAGGAGGGGAAAAACTGTTTTTT. This translates into CASNTGRGGEKLFF.

This clonotype has just a few counts. The chain has TRBV4-1 and TRBJ1-5, with D unresolved. V was clipped by 2 bases and J by 2 bases, with 7 bases between them. The CDR3 runs 14 residues. The germline V gene encodes CDR1 MGHRA and CDR2 YSYEKL. The CDR3 DNA sequence: TGCGCCAGCAGCCAACCAATGCGCAATCAGCCCCAGCATTTT. Protein: CASSQPMRNQPQHF.

This chain connects TRBV3-1 to TRBJ1-1, with D possibly being TRBD1 (6 bases). The CDR3 is made up of 14 amino acids. CDR1 and CDR2 from the germline V gene are LGHDT and YNNKEL (reference sequence). V was cut by 2 bases and J by 3 bases, with 10 bases left in between. CDR3 protein: CASSQKQGHTEAFF. The CDR3 nucleotides read TGTGCCAGCAGCCAAAAACAGGGACACACTGAAGCTTTCTTT.

The sample holds a few counts of this clonotype. The chain has TRBV6-1 and TRBJ1-2; D is unclear. The V gene lost 5 bases and the J gene lost 1 base, with 11 bases spanning the gap. CDR1 and CDR2 from the germline V gene are MNHNS and SASEGT. The CDR3 totals 14 residues. DNA of the CDR3: TGTGCCAGCAGTTTCCGGACCCTTAACTATGGCTACACCTTC. Translated, it gives CASSFRTLNYGYTF.

The chain links TRBV2 to TRBJ2-5, with D unresolved. Per the germline V gene, CDR1 is SNHLY and CDR2 is FYNNEI. The CDR3 is 12 residues long. Trimming left V 7 bases short and J 4 bases short, with 10 bases between. CDR3 residues: CASKPNVETQYF. CDR3 bases: TGTGCCAGCAAACCGAACGTAGAGACCCAGTACTTC.

The chain joins TRBV10-1 to TRBJ2-2; D is possibly TRBD1 or TRBD2 (5 bases each). V was pared by 8 bases and J by 5 bases, with 21 bases between. This CDR3 is built from 16 residues. The germline gives CDR1 WNHNN, CDR2 SYGVQD (reference sequence). The CDR3 reads CASGGAGTSRTGELFF. As DNA, the CDR3 is TGCGCCAGCGGTGGGGCCGGGACCTCAAGGACCGGGGAGCTGTTTTTT.

V and J are TRBV10-1 and TRBJ1-2, with D possibly being TRBD1 (5 bases). CDR1 WNHNN and CDR2 SYGVQD come from the germline V gene (reference sequence). The CDR3 consists of 14 residues. Trimming removed 10 bases at V and 2 bases at J, with 17 bases between. The CDR3 bases are TGCGCCATTCCGACCGGGGCCTGCAACTATGGCTACACCTTC. Its protein product is CAIPTGACNYGYTF.

The chain combines TRBV20-1 with TRBJ1-1; D gene unclear. Per germline, CDR1 DFQATT and CDR2 SNEGSKA (reference sequence). V dropped 2 bases and J dropped 1 base, with 5 bases sitting between them. The CDR3 sequence is 12 residues long. The CDR3 DNA follows: TGCAGTGCTAGAATTAAGAACACTGAAGCTTTCTTT. As protein: CSARIKNTEAFF.

This clonotype was detected many times. This chain uses TRBV5-1 with TRBJ2-1, with 7 bases identical to TRBD1. The CDR3 totals 13 residues. J gave up 6 bases and V 4 bases, and 4 bases lay outside the gene matches. The germline CDR1 and CDR2 sequences are SGHRS and YFSETQ. The chain's CDR3 is CASSVGQVNEQFF. CDR3 DNA: TGCGCCAGCAGCGTCGGACAGGTCAATGAGCAGTTCTTC.

The chain joins TRBV28 to TRBJ2-5; D might be TRBD1 or TRBD2, each matching 5 bases. V lost 8 bases, J lost 4 bases, and 14 bases lay in between. The length of the CDR3 is 13 residues. CDR1 is MDHEN, CDR2 SYDVKM, per germline. The CDR3 bases are TGTGCCAGCGCTCGGGGCCGGGTAGAGACCCAGTACTTC. Translation gives CASARGRVETQYF.

J is TRBJ2-3 and V is TRBV18; D uncertain. From germline, CDR1 is KGHSH and CDR2 LQKENI. CDR3 length: 13 amino acids. V was pared by 2 bases and J by 4 bases, with 7 bases between. The CDR3 DNA follows: TGTGCCAGCTCACCAGGGTGGGCAGATACGCAGTATTTT. Translation: CASSPGWADTQYF.

This clonotype was detected ten times or more. The chain combines TRBV29-1 with TRBJ2-5, with 8 bases that match TRBD1. Germline V gives CDR1 SQVTM, CDR2 ANQGSEA. The junction had 6 bases not matched to a gene; V was cut back by 4 bases and J by 11 bases. The CDR3 covers 11 residues. CDR3 region: CSVVSGDRQYF. The CDR3 bases are TGCAGCGTTGTTTCCGGGGACAGGCAGTACTTC.

The CDR3 spells CASSPQSSTPGNTIYF. In nucleotides, the CDR3 is TGTGCCAGCAGCCCACAGTCGTCGACCCCCGGAAACACCATATATTTT. The chain recombines TRBV9 with TRBJ1-3; no firm D call. The CDR3 runs 16 residues. Germline V CDR1 and CDR2: SGDLS, YYNGEE. V lost 4 bases and J lost 4, with 18 bases in between.